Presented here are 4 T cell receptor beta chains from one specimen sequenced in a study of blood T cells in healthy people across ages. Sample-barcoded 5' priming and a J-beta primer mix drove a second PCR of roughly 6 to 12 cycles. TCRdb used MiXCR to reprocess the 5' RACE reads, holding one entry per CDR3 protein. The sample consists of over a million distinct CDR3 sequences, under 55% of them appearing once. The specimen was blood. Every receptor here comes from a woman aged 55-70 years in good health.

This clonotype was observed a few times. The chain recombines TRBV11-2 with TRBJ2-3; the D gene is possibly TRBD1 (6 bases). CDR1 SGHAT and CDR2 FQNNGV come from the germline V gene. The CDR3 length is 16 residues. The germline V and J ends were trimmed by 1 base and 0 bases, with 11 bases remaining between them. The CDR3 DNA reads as TGTGCCAGCAGCTTAGCAGGGACAACTAGCACAGATACGCAGTATTTT. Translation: CASSLAGTTSTDTQYF.

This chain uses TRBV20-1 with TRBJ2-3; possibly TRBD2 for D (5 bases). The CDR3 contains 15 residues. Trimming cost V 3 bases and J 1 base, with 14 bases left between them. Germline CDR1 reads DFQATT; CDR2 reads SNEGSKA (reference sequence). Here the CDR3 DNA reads TGCAGTGCTAGGGAGGCGTCCCCTGGCACAGATACGCAGTATTTT. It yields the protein CSAREASPGTDTQYF.

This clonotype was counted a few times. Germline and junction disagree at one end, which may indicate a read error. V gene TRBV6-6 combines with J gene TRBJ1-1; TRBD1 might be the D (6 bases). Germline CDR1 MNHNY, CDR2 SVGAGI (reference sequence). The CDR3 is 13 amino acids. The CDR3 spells CASSNDRNSEAFF. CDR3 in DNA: TGTGCCAGCAGCAACGACAGGAACTCTGAAGCTTTCTTT.

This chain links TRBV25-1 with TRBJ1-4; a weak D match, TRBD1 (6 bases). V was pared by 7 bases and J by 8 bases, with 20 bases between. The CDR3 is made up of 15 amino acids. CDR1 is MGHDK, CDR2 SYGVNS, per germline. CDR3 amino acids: CASMSARGRGEKLFF. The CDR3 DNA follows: TGTGCCAGCATGTCGGCCAGGGGTAGAGGCGAAAAACTGTTTTTT.